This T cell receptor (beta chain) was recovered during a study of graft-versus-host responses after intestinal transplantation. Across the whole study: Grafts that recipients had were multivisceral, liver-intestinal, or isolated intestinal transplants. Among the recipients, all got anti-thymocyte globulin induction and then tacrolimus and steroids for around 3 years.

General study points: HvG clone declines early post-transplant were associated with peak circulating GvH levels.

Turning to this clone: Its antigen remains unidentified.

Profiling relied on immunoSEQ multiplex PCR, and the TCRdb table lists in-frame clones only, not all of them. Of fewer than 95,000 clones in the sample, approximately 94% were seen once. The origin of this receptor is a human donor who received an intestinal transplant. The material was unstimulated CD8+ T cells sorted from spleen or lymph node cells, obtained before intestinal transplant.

The DNA for the CDR3 is TGTGCCAGCAGCCAAGACCCCTCCTGGGGGGTAGGAGAAGAGACCCAGTACTTC. It specifies CASSQDPSWGVGEETQYF. The rearrangement links TRBV14 to TRBJ2-5, with D possibly being TRBD2 (6 bases). Germline values: CDR1 SGHDN, CDR2 FVKESK. The germline V and J ends were trimmed by 0 bases and 3 bases, with 20 bases remaining between them. There are 18 residues in the CDR3.